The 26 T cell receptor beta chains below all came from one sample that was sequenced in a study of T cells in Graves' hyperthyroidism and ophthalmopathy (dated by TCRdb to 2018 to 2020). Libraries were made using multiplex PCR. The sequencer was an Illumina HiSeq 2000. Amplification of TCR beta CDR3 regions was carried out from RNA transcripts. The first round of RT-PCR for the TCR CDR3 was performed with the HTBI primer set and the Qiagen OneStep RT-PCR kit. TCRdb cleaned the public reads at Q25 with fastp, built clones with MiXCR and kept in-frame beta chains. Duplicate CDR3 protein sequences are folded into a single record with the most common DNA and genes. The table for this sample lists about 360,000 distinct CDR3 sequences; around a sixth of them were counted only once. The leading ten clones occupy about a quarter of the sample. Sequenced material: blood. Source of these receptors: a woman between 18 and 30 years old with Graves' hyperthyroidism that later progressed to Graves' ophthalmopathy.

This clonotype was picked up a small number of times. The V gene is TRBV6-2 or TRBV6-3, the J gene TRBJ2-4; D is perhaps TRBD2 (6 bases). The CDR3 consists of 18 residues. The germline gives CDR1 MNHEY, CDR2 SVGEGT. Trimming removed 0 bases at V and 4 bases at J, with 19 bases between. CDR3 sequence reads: CASSYSQLAVMAKNIQYF. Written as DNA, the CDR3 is TGTGCCAGCAGTTACTCTCAATTAGCGGTGATGGCGAAAAACATTCAGTACTTC.

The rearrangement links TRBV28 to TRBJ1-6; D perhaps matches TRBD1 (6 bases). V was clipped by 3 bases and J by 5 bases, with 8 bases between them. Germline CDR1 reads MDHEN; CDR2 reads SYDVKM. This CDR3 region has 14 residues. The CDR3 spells CASSLTGDNSPLHF. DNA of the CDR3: TGTGCCAGCAGTTTGACAGGCGATAATTCACCCCTCCACTTT.

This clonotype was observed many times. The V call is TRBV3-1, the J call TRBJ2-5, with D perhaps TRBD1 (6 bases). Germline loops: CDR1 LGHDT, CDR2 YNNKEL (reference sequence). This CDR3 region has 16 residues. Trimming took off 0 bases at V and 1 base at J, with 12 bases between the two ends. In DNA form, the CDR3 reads TGTGCCAGCAGCCAAGAATGGGGACACCTCCAAGAGACCCAGTACTTC. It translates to CASSQEWGHLQETQYF.

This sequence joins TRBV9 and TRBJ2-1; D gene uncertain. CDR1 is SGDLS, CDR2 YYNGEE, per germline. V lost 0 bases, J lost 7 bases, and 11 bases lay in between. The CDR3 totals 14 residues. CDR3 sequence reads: CASSVEGSRNEQFF. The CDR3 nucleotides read TGTGCCAGCAGCGTAGAAGGTAGCAGGAATGAGCAGTTCTTC.

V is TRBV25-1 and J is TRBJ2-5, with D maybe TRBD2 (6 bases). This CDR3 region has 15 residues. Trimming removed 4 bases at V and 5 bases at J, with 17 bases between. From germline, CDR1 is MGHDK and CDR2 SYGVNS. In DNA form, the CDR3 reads TGTGCCAGCAGTGCGATGCCCCAGCTAGCGGAGACCCAGTACTTC. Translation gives CASSAMPQLAETQYF.

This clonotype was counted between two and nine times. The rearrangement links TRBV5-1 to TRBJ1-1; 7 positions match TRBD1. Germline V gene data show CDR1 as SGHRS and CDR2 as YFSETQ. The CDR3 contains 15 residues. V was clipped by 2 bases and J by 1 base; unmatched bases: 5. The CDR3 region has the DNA TGCGCCAGCAGCTTACAGGGGAAGGGGAACACTGAAGCTTTCTTT. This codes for CASSLQGKGNTEAFF.

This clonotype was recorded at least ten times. The CDR3 DNA reads TGTGCCAGCAGCCAGGGGATGAACACTGAAGCTTTCTTT. It yields the protein CASSQGMNTEAFF. V gene TRBV9 combines with J gene TRBJ1-1, with D possibly being TRBD1 (6 bases). The germline V gene has CDR1 SGDLS and CDR2 YYNGEE. This CDR3 is 13 amino acids long. V lost 4 bases, J lost 0 bases, and 7 bases lay in between.

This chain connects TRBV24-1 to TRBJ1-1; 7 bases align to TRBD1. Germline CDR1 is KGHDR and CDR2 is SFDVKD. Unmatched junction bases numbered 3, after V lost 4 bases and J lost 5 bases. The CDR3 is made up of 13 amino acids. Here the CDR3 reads CATSEPGGTEAFF. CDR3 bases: TGTGCCACCAGTGAACCAGGGGGAACTGAAGCTTTCTTT.

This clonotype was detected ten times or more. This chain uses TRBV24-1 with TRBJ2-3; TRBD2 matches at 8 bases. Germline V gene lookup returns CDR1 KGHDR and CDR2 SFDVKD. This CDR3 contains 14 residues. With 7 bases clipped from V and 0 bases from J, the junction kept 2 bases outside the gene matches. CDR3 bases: TGTGCCACCAGACCTAGCGGGAGCACAGATACGCAGTATTTT. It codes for CATRPSGSTDTQYF.

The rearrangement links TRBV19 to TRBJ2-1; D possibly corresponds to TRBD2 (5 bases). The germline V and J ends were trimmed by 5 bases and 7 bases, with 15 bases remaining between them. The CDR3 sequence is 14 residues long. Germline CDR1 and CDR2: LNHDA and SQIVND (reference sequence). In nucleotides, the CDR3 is TGTGCCAGTAGTCCCGGACTCCCCGCGAATGAGCAGTTCTTC. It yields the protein CASSPGLPANEQFF.

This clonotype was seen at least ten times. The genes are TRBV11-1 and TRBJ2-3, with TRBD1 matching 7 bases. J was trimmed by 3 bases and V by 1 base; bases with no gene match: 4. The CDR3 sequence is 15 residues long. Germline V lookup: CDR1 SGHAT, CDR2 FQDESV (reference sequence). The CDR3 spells CASSLVGQDTDTQYF. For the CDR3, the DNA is TGTGCCAGCAGCTTAGTCGGACAGGATACAGATACGCAGTATTTT.

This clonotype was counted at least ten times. CDR3 amino acids: CSVERTDSYEQYF. The DNA of the CDR3 is TGCAGCGTGGAAAGGACGGACTCCTACGAGCAGTACTTC. This chain uses TRBV29-1 with TRBJ2-7; no firm D call. Per the germline V gene, CDR1 is SQVTM and CDR2 is ANQGSEA. This CDR3 region has 13 residues. Trimming left V 6 bases short and J 0 bases short, with 12 bases between.

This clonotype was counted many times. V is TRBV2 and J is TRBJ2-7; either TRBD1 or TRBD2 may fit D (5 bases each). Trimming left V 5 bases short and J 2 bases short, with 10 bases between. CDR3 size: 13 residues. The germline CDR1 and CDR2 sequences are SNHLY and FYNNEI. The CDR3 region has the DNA TGTGCCAGCAGTTTGGGACCGCCCTACGAGCAGTACTTC. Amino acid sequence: CASSLGPPYEQYF.

CDR3 nucleotide sequence: TGTGCCAGCAGCGGATATAGCGGGCCGAACACCGGGGAGCTGTTTTTT. This gives the protein CASSGYSGPNTGELFF. This chain connects TRBV3-1 to TRBJ2-2, with 7 bases that match TRBD2. Germline V gene sequence: CDR1 LGHDT, CDR2 YNNKEL (reference sequence). The CDR3 runs to 16 residues. Losses at the gene ends were 5 bases for V and 0 bases for J; bases not matched to a gene: 6.

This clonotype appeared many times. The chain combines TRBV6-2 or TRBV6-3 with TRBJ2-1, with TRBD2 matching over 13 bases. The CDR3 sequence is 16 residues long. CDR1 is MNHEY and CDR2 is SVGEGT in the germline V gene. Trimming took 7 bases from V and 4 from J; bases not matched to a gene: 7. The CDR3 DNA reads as TGTGCCAGCACCCGACTAGCGGGAGGTGAATACAATGAGCAGTTCTTC. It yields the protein CASTRLAGGEYNEQFF.

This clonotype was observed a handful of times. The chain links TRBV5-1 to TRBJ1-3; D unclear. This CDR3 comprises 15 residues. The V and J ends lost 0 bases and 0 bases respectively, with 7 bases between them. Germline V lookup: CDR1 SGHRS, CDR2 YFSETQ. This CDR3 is CASSLEGVSGNTIYF. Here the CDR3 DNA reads TGCGCCAGCAGCTTGGAAGGTGTCTCTGGAAACACCATATATTTT.

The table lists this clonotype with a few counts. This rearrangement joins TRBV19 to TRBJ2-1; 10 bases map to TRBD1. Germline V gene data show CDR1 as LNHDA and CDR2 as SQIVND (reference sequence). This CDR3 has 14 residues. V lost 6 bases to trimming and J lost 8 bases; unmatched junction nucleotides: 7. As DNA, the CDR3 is TGTGCCAGTAGGATCGGACAGGGGGAGGATGAGCAGTTCTTC. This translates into CASRIGQGEDEQFF. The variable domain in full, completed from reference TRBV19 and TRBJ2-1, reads DGGITQSPKYLFRKEGQNVTLSCEQNLNHDAMYWYRQDPGQGLRLIYYSQIVNDFQKGDIAEGYSVSREKKESFPLTVTSAQKNPTAFYLCASRIGQGEDEQFFGPGTRLTVL.

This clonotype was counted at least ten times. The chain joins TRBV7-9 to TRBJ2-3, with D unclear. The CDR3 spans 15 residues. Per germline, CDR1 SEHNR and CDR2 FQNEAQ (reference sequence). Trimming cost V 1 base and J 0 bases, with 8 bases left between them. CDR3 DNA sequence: TGTGCCAGCAGCTTAGGAAGAGTAAGCACAGATACGCAGTATTTT. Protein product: CASSLGRVSTDTQYF.

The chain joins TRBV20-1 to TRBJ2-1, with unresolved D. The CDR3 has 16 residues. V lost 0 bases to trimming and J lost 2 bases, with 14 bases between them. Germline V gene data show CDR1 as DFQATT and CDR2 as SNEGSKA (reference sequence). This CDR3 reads CSARDLGGATYNEQFF. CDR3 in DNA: TGCAGTGCTAGAGATTTGGGCGGAGCCACCTACAATGAGCAGTTCTTC.

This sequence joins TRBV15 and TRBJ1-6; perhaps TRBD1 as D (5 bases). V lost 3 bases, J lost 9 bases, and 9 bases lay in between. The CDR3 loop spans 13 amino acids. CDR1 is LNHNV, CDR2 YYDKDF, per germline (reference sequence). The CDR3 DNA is TGTGCCACCAGCAGGGCAGGGATTTCACCCCTCCACTTT. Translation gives CATSRAGISPLHF.

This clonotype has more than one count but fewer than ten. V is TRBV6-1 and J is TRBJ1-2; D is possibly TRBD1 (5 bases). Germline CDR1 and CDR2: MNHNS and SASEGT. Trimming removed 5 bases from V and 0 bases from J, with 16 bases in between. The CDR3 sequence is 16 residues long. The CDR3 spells CASSFFPGPANYGYTF. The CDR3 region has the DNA TGTGCCAGCAGTTTTTTTCCGGGGCCGGCTAACTATGGCTACACCTTC.

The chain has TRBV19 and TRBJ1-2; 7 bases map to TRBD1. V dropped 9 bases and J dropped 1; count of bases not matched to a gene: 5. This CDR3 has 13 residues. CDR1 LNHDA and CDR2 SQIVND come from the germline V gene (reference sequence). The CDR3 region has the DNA TGTGCCAGCAGACAGGGTCTTAACTATGGCTACACCTTC. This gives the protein CASRQGLNYGYTF. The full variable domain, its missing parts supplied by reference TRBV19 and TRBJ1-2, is DGGITQSPKYLFRKEGQNVTLSCEQNLNHDAMYWYRQDPGQGLRLIYYSQIVNDFQKGDIAEGYSVSREKKESFPLTVTSAQKNPTAFYLCASRQGLNYGYTFGSGTRLTVV.

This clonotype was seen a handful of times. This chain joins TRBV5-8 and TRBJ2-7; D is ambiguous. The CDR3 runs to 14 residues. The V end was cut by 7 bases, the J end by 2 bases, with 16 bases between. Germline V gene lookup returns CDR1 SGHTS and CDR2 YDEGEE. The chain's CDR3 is CASPPWASTYEQYF. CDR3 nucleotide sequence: TGTGCCAGCCCCCCCTGGGCCTCGACCTACGAGCAGTACTTC.

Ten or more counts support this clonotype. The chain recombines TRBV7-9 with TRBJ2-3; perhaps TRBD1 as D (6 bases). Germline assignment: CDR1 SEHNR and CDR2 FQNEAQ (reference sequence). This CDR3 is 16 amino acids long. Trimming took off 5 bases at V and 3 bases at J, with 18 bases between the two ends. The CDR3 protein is CASSPIGDKPTDTQYF. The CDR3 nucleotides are TGTGCCAGCAGCCCGATAGGGGACAAACCTACAGATACGCAGTATTTT.

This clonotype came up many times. Here the CDR3 DNA reads TGTGCCAGCAGCGCTCGGGCCAGGGGCAATCAGCCCCAGCATTTT. Translating gives CASSARARGNQPQHF. The J gene is TRBJ1-5, the V gene TRBV7-8; TRBD1 is a possible D gene (5 bases). Per germline, CDR1 SGHVS and CDR2 FQNEAQ. There are 15 residues in the CDR3. V dropped 5 bases and J dropped 2 bases, with 13 bases sitting between them.

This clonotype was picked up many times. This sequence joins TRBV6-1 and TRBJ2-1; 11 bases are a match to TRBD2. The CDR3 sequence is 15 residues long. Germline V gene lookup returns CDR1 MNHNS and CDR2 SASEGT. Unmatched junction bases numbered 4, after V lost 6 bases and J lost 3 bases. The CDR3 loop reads CASRDGTSGYNEQFF. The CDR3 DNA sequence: TGTGCCAGCAGGGACGGGACTAGCGGCTACAATGAGCAGTTCTTC.